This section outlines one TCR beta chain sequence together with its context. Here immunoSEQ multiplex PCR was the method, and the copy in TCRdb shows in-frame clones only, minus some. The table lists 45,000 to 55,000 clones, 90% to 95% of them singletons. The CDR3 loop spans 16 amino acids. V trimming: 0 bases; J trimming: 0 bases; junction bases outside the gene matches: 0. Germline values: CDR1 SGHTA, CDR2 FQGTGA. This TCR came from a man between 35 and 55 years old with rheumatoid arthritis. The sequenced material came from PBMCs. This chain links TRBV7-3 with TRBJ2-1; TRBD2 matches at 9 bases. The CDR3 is CASSLTGLASYNEQFF. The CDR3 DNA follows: TGTGCCAGCAGCTTAACGGGACTAGCCTCCTACAATGAGCAGTTCTTC. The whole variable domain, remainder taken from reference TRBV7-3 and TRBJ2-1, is GAGVSQTPSNKVTEKGKYVELRCDPISGHTALYWYRQSLGQGPEFLIYFQGTGAADDSGLPNDRFFAVRPEGSVSTLKIQRTERGDSAVYLCASSLTGLASYNEQFFGPGTRLTVL.